The subject of this entry is one T cell receptor (beta chain). The clone's antigen remains unknown. No base qualities exist here, and no much larger clone lies one base off it. The immunoSEQ Assay, a bias-controlled multiplex PCR, was used to amplify TCRbeta CDR3 regions from genomic DNA. Turning to the authors' computational methods: The number of nucleated cells in each sample was estimated by amplification of reference gene primers within the assay. Sequence reads were collapsed and filtered to measure the absolute abundance of every unique TCRbeta CDR3 rearrangement. Productive Simpson clonality was computed per sample as the square root of Simpson's diversity index over productive rearrangements. Entries here come from immuneACCESS through TCRdb and include only in-frame sequences with V and J called. Some clones fail to appear in such tables; in the studies checked, an unresolved V gene covers under half of the shortfall, and the cause of the remainder is unknown. D and trimming come from the DNA, and the V and J calls and clone size come from that table. This sample gives some 220,000 clones in total; about 88% of them show up just once. Jointly, the top ten make up around 2.6% of the sample.

The sample originates from a study of blood T cell repertoires in COVID-19 (dated by TCRdb to about 2020). For the wider study: Collaborator samples came from the United States, Italy and Spain and covered acute and convalescent phases of COVID-19. The material from the prospective study consisted of cDNA or gDNA derived from T cells, B-cell-depleted T cells, or PBMCs. The dataset comprised deeply sampled blood TCRbeta repertoires from subjects exposed to, actively infected with, or recovered from COVID-19. The repertoires were made available in a free public database intended to serve as a resource for research on the immune response to SARS-CoV-2. Samples came from the ongoing ImmuneRACE study (first 160 participants) plus 1,254 subjects from 6 global collaborators. Sample metadata almost always included a de-identified subject ID, COVID-19 status, age in years and sex. Where available, HLA class I and class II types were obtained from metadata supplied by the sample provider rather than from assay-based typing. Overall results and qualifications from the work: The amount of clinical and demographic metadata varied by source and participant and was provided uncurated.

Enrolling through a virtual design, the prospective study's participants ranged in age from roughly 18 to 90 years and lived across more than 20 United States geographic areas. In the prospective study, participants were assigned to cohorts based on the clinical history participants reported in a screening survey and a study questionnaire. Recovered participants in ImmuneRACE Cohort 3 were defined by two consecutive negative NP/OP PCR tests, clearance by a healthcare professional, or resolution of symptoms. Mobile phlebotomists in the prospective study collected whole blood, serum and a nasopharyngeal or oropharyngeal swab from every participant. Participants in the prospective study had the option to provide additional blood draws and questionnaires over an approximately 2-month period. Before DNA extraction, prospective study blood samples were shipped either frozen or at room temperature. From the cysteine through the phenylalanine, the CDR3 covers 14 amino acids. Of all the DNA, just the CDR3 is kept, 42 bases in frame from base 1. For CDR1 and CDR2, the germline V gene lists LGHNA and YSLEER. Relative to germline, V is 1 base shorter and J is 2 bases shorter, with 6 bases between their ends.

The V and J segments used are TRBV4-3 and TRBJ1-3; a tentative D match to TRBD1 spans 6 bases. The receptor's source is a woman aged 30 to 39 who had recovered from COVID-19. Specimen: PBMCs or T cells enriched from blood (not recorded which). In nucleotides, the sequence is TGCGCCAGCAGCCAAGGGACAGCTGGAAACACCATATATTTT. Its protein is CASSQGTAGNTIYF.